This T cell receptor beta chain came from a study of blood T cell repertoires in COVID-19. Study-wide background: From the United States, Italy and Spain came samples of acute and convalescent COVID-19. T cells, B-cell-depleted T cells, or PBMCs provided the cDNA or gDNA that served as material.

This CDR3 has 12 amino acids. V lost 7 bases to trimming and J lost 2 bases, with 6 bases between them. Germline V gives CDR1 MNHNY, CDR2 SVGAGI (reference sequence). How the authors handled the data: Amplifying reference gene primers gave estimates of nucleated cell counts. Assay used: immunoSEQ multiplex PCR; TCRdb lists only in-frame clones, some missing. V, J and clone size are taken as reported in that table, and D and trimming were inferred from the DNA itself. The sample holds more than 90,000 clones; around 80% are singletons and the top ten take 6.2%. The receptor comes from a man between 65 and 79 years old with acute or convalescent COVID-19. The chain links TRBV6-6 to TRBJ1-5; D gene uncertain. The sample was peripheral blood. The CDR3 bases are TGTGCCAGCAAGGCGGGCAATCAGCCCCAGCATTTT. This sequence encodes CASKAGNQPQHF.